A single sample is the source of the 10 T cell receptor beta chains below, sequenced in a study of T-cell memory formation after mild COVID-19 (dated by TCRdb to 2020 to 2023). The library relied on 5' RACE. TCRdb records Illumina NovaSeq 6000 as the sequencer. The raw public data were reprocessed by TCRdb itself: fastp quality trimming at Q25, MiXCR clonotype calling, in-frame beta chains only. CDR3 protein duplicates are merged, each entry listing the most common genes and DNA. The sample profile shows roughly 170,000 distinct CDR3 sequences; 20% to 25% of them were found once. The ten largest clones add up to roughly 24% of the sample. Material: PBMCs or a T cell subset sorted from them (not recorded which). The receptors originated from an adult woman who had mild COVID-19 (a few samples of this study predate the infection). The sample titles of this study are shuffled in the database, so cell type and time point are left out; the donor was told from shared clones.

This clonotype was observed a handful of times. V gene TRBV4-3 combines with J gene TRBJ2-1, with D possibly TRBD1 on 6 matching bases. The CDR3 has 14 residues. V gave up 0 bases and J gave up 10 bases, with 13 bases separating them. CDR1 is LGHNA and CDR2 is YSLEER in the germline V gene. CDR3 sequence (DNA): TGCGCCAGCAGCCAAGAAAGGGGGTCGTGGGAGCAGTTCTTC. This sequence encodes CASSQERGSWEQFF.

This clonotype was detected only a few times. The genes are TRBV9 and TRBJ1-2, with 8 bases matching TRBD1. The germline V gene has CDR1 SGDLS and CDR2 YYNGEE. There are 14 residues in the CDR3. With V trimmed by 3 bases and J by 8 bases, 9 bases remained unmatched. The DNA for the CDR3 is TGTGCCAGCAGCGCGCTCCAGGGGGCGGCGGGCTACACCTTC. It codes for CASSALQGAAGYTF.

In its sample, this clonotype was seen a few times. The chain employs TRBV25-1 and TRBJ2-6, with D perhaps given as TRBD1 or TRBD2 (5 bases each). Germline V gene sequence: CDR1 MGHDK, CDR2 SYGVNS. Trimming cost V 0 bases and J 1 base, with 10 bases left between them. The CDR3 runs to 17 residues. CDR3 loop: CASSEYRESSGANVLTF. DNA of the CDR3: TGTGCCAGCAGTGAATACAGGGAGTCATCTGGGGCCAACGTCCTGACTTTC.

This clonotype was detected a few times. The rearrangement joins TRBV24-1 to TRBJ1-2, with 7 bases fitting TRBD1. Germline V gene lookup returns CDR1 KGHDR and CDR2 SFDVKD. CDR3 length: 14 amino acids. J gave up 2 bases and V 5 bases, and 4 bases lay outside the gene matches. The DNA for the CDR3 is TGTGCCACCAGTGGGGGACAGTCGAACTATGGCTACACCTTC. This encodes CATSGGQSNYGYTF.

This clonotype was detected only a few times. The rearrangement joins TRBV7-9 to TRBJ2-3; TRBD2 matches at 7 bases. The germline gives CDR1 SEHNR, CDR2 FQNEAQ (reference sequence). The CDR3 sequence is 16 residues long. V lost 5 bases to trimming and J lost 4 bases; unmatched junction nucleotides: 12. The CDR3 loop reads CASSPLLADLPDTQYF. As DNA, the CDR3 is TGTGCCAGCAGCCCCCTCCTAGCGGACTTACCAGATACGCAGTATTTT.

This chain connects TRBV20-1 to TRBJ2-7; 9 nucleotides match TRBD2. The germline V gene encodes CDR1 DFQATT and CDR2 SNEGSKA (reference sequence). The CDR3 sequence is 15 residues long. V shed 6 bases and J 1 base; nucleotides not matched to a gene: 10. The CDR3, as DNA: TGCAGTGCCACCCCCCTGACTAGCGGATCCTACGAGCAGTACTTC. This sequence encodes CSATPLTSGSYEQYF.

V usage is TRBV4-1 and J usage is TRBJ1-2; 7 bases align to TRBD1. Germline V gene lookup returns CDR1 MGHRA and CDR2 YSYEKL. This CDR3 comprises 13 residues. Losses at the gene ends were 3 bases for V and 3 bases for J; bases not matched to a gene: 1. CDR3 in amino acids: CASSQTGYYGYTF. The DNA for the CDR3 is TGCGCCAGCAGCCAGACAGGGTACTATGGCTACACCTTC.

This clonotype turned up a few times. This chain links TRBV7-6 with TRBJ1-1; maybe TRBD1 (6 bases). Trimming removed 5 bases from V and 3 bases from J, with 16 bases in between. The CDR3 contains 15 residues. Germline CDR1 and CDR2: SGHVS and FNYEAQ. As DNA, the CDR3 is TGTGCCAGCAGCCGGGTAGGGGGGCGGGACACTGAAGCTTTCTTT. It specifies CASSRVGGRDTEAFF.

The chain recombines TRBV2 with TRBJ2-2; 15 bases are shared with TRBD2. J lost 6 bases, V lost 4 bases, and 6 bases had no gene match. CDR1 and CDR2 (germline): SNHLY, FYNNEI. This CDR3 region has 17 residues. The CDR3 sequence is CASSATRTSGGAGELFF. The CDR3 nucleotides are TGTGCCAGCAGTGCAACCCGGACTAGCGGGGGGGCCGGGGAGCTGTTTTTT.

A few counts support this clonotype. The chain uses TRBV29-1 and TRBJ2-1; 15 positions agree with TRBD2. The trim removed 7 bases at V and 4 bases at J, leaving 8 bases unmatched. The germline CDR1 and CDR2 sequences are SQVTM and ANQGSEA. This CDR3 region has 16 residues. CDR3 sequence (DNA): TGCAGCGCCCGGACTAGCGGGAGGGCCGGTTACAATGAGCAGTTCTTC. Its protein is CSARTSGRAGYNEQFF.